The 14 T cell receptor beta chains in this list originate from one sample, sequenced in a study of CD8 T cell repertoires and HIV-1 epitope variants. The antigens these receptors bind are not known. TCRdb's copy holds only in-frame clones and misses some; the assay was immunoSEQ multiplex PCR. The sample holds 4,500 to 7,000 clones; more than 60% are singletons and the top ten take around 45%. Material for sequencing was cultured CD8+ T cells derived from PBMCs. These receptors originate from a male donor with HIV.

This chain connects TRBV11-2 to TRBJ2-7, with TRBD2 matching over 11 bases. The CDR3 length is 13 residues. Germline V gives CDR1 SGHAT, CDR2 FQNNGV. V was clipped by 5 bases and J by 3 bases; unmatched bases: 0. The chain's CDR3 is CASSGTSGYEQYF. DNA for the CDR3: TGTGCCAGCAGCGGGACTAGCGGCTACGAGCAGTACTTC.

The genes are TRBV27 and TRBJ2-7, with D maybe TRBD1 (6 bases). CDR1 and CDR2 from the germline V gene are MNHEY and SMNVEV (reference sequence). Trimming stripped 5 bases from V and 3 bases from J, with 14 bases between. There are 14 residues in the CDR3. In nucleotides, the CDR3 is TGTGCCAGCAGTCAGGGGCCAATTGGCTACGAGCAGTACTTC. Its translation is CASSQGPIGYEQYF.

This clone appeared a single time. The CDR3 DNA sequence: TGTGCCAGCAGCGTAAGAGACAGGGTTGAGCTACAATCCTCTGGAAACACCATATATTTT. This codes for CASSVRDRVELQSSGNTIYF. The V call is TRBV9, the J call TRBJ1-3, with 7 bases fitting TRBD1. CDR1 SGDLS and CDR2 YYNGEE come from the germline V gene. V was pared by 1 base and J by 0 bases, with 16 bases of the junction left unmatched. The CDR3 length is 20 residues.

The V gene is TRBV5-5, the J gene TRBJ2-1; D is possibly TRBD2 (6 bases). The CDR3 covers 16 residues. The V end was cut by 0 bases, the J end by 4 bases, with 14 bases between. Germline CDR1 and CDR2: SGHKS and YYEKEE (reference sequence). The CDR3 sequence: CASSLVPSGTYNEQFF. In nucleotides, the CDR3 is TGTGCCAGCAGCTTGGTGCCCTCCGGGACTTACAATGAGCAGTTCTTC.

The CDR3 nucleotides read TGTGCCAGCGAACGGAAGGGATTCAGCAATCAGCCCCAGCATTTT. Amino acids: CASERKGFSNQPQHF. This chain links TRBV27 with TRBJ1-5; D remains ambiguous. Germline-derived CDR1 and CDR2 are MNHEY and SMNVEV (reference sequence). This CDR3 region has 15 residues. V lost 8 bases, J lost 1 base, and 15 bases lay in between.

The chain uses TRBV9 and TRBJ2-1, with a possible D match to TRBD1 (6 bases). The V gene lost 4 bases and the J gene lost 0 bases, with 11 bases spanning the gap. The CDR3 loop spans 15 amino acids. Germline V gene data show CDR1 as SGDLS and CDR2 as YYNGEE. The CDR3 protein is CASSPRQDSYNEQFF. The CDR3 DNA reads TGTGCCAGCAGCCCCCGACAGGACTCCTACAATGAGCAGTTCTTC.

The V gene is TRBV27, the J gene TRBJ2-5; 7 bases agree with TRBD1. The CDR3 runs 15 residues. V lost 9 bases, J lost 2 bases, and 12 bases stayed unmatched. Germline V gene lookup returns CDR1 MNHEY and CDR2 SMNVEV (reference sequence). CDR3: CARDLLGQKQETQYF. CDR3 DNA sequence: TGTGCCAGAGACCTCCTGGGACAGAAGCAAGAGACCCAGTACTTC.

This clone was observed a handful of times. The J gene is TRBJ1-1, the V gene TRBV6-5, with D maybe TRBD1 (6 bases). The germline V gene has CDR1 MNHEY and CDR2 SVGAGI. Trimming stripped 0 bases from V and 1 base from J, with 9 bases between. The CDR3 totals 15 residues. The CDR3 is CASSYSATGNTEAFF. The CDR3 nucleotides read TGTGCCAGCAGTTACTCGGCGACAGGGAACACTGAAGCTTTCTTT.

The CDR3: CASSEGSGRFTDTQYF. DNA for the CDR3: TGTGCCAGCAGCGAGGGTAGCGGGAGATTCACAGATACGCAGTATTTT. V usage is TRBV9 and J usage is TRBJ2-3; 9 bases agree with TRBD2. CDR3 length equals 16 residues. Per the germline V gene, CDR1 is SGDLS and CDR2 is YYNGEE. The trim removed 3 bases at V and 2 bases at J, leaving 7 bases unmatched. Combining the CDR3 with reference TRBV9 and TRBJ2-3 gives the whole variable domain DSGVTQTPKHLITATGQRVTLRCSPRSGDLSVYWYQQSLDQGLQFLIQYYNGEERAKGNILERFSAQQFPDLHSELNLSSLELGDSALYFCASSEGSGRFTDTQYFGPGTRLTVL.

This chain links TRBV9 with TRBJ1-1; TRBD1 aligns across 8 bases. The CDR3 runs 15 residues. V gave up 3 bases and J gave up 7 bases; unmatched junction bases: 11. The V gene's germline CDR1 is SGDLS and CDR2 YYNGEE. CDR3 DNA: TGTGCCAGCAGCGCTGAGACAGGGGTGTTAGGTGAAGCTTTCTTT. Protein sequence: CASSAETGVLGEAFF.

This rearrangement joins TRBV11-2 to TRBJ2-1; D not resolved. Germline loops: CDR1 SGHAT, CDR2 FQNNGV. CDR3 length equals 16 residues. V lost 0 bases to trimming and J lost 3 bases, with 12 bases between them. CDR3: CASSLDGRVFYNEQFF. For the CDR3, the DNA is TGTGCCAGCAGCTTAGATGGTCGGGTCTTCTACAATGAGCAGTTCTTC. The full variable domain, completed using reference TRBV11-2 and TRBJ2-1, is EAGVAQSPRYKIIEKRQSVAFWCNPISGHATLYWYQQILGQGPKLLIQFQNNGVVDDSQLPKDRFSAERLKGVDSTLKIQPAKLEDSAVYLCASSLDGRVFYNEQFFGPGTRLTVL.

This chain connects TRBV10-1 to TRBJ1-1; no firm D call. Trimming shortened V by 3 bases and J by 0 bases, and 8 bases separated the two germline ends. Germline CDR1 is WNHNN and CDR2 is SYGVQD (reference sequence). CDR3 length: 14 amino acids. The CDR3: CASSDGSLNTEAFF. In nucleotides, the CDR3 is TGCGCCAGCAGTGATGGCAGTCTGAACACTGAAGCTTTCTTT.

The chain is built from TRBV28 and TRBJ1-6; no firm D call. The V and J ends lost 2 bases and 7 bases respectively, with 6 bases between them. Germline V gene lookup returns CDR1 MDHEN and CDR2 SYDVKM. The CDR3 length is 13 residues. CDR3 in DNA: TGTGCCAGCAGTTTAAATGTGAATTCACCCCTCCACTTT. This sequence encodes CASSLNVNSPLHF. The full variable domain, its missing parts supplied by reference TRBV28 and TRBJ1-6, is DVKVTQSSRYLVKRTGEKVFLECVQDMDHENMFWYRQDPGLGLRLIYFSYDVKMKEKGDIPEGYSVSREKKERFSLILESASTNQTSMYLCASSLNVNSPLHFGNGTRLTVT.

The rearrangement uses TRBV6-5 and TRBJ2-7; TRBD2 matches at 12 bases. The CDR3 totals 15 residues. J was trimmed by 0 bases and V by 7 bases; bases with no gene match: 4. CDR1 and CDR2 (germline): MNHEY, SVGAGI. The CDR3: CASTTTSGSSYEQYF. In DNA form, the CDR3 reads TGTGCCAGCACTACGACTAGCGGGAGCTCCTACGAGCAGTACTTC.